In this sample, the clone carrying this T cell receptor (beta chain) turned up a few times. No cell sorting was done before RNA was extracted from the tissue. The record originates from a study of tumor and adjacent non-tumor tissue in lung cancer. Across the whole study: The cohort had 12 adenocarcinoma, a couple of squamous cell and 1 small cell patients. Stage I to III disease affected about ten men and 5 women aged about 30 to 85.

The CDR3 runs to 11 residues. Trimming took off 3 bases at V and 6 bases at J, with 6 bases between the two ends. Per germline, CDR1 SGHRS and CDR2 YFSETQ. TCRbeta libraries were built with three rounds of nested PCR, modified from ARM-PCR. Using its own MiXCR run on the multiplex PCR reads, TCRdb lists one record per CDR3 protein. Of roughly 150,000 distinct CDR3 sequences in the sample, approximately 64% were seen once. V gene TRBV5-1 combines with J gene TRBJ1-1; maybe TRBD1 (5 bases). What was sequenced was lung tumor tissue. The clonotype was recovered from a man in his sixties with small cell lung cancer. CDR3 loop: CASSSGAEAFF. As DNA, the CDR3 is TGCGCCAGCAGCTCGGGGGCTGAAGCTTTCTTT.